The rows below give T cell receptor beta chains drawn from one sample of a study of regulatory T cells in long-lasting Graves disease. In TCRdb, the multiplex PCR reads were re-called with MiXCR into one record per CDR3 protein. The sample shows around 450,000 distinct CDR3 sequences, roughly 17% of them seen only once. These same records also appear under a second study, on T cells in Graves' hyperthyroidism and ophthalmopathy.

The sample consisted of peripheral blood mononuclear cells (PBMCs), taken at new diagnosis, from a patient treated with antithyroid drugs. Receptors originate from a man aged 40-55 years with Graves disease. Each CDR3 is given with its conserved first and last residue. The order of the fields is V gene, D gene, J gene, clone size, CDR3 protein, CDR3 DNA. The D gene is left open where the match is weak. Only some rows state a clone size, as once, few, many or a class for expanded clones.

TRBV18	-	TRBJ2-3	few	CASFTNPDTQYF	TGTGCCAGCTTCACCAATCCAGATACGCAGTATTTT
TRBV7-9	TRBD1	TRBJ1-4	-	CASSPGQGSNEKLFF	TGTGCCAGCAGCCCCGGACAGGGGTCAAATGAAAAACTGTTTTTT
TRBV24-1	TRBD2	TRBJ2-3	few	CATSDLWSGNPDTQYF	TGTGCCACCAGTGATTTGTGGAGCGGGAACCCAGATACGCAGTATTTT
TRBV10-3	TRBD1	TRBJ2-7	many	CAISETGTASYEQYF	TGTGCCATCAGTGAAACCGGGACAGCCTCCTACGAGCAGTACTTC
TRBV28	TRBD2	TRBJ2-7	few	CASSFPSGRYYEQYF	TGTGCCAGCAGTTTCCCTAGCGGGAGATACTACGAGCAGTACTTC
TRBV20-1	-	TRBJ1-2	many	CSARSGYTF	TGCAGTGCTAGAAGTGGCTACACCTTC
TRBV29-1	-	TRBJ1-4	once	CSVETQVNEKLFF	TGCAGCGTTGAGACTCAGGTTAATGAAAAACTGTTTTTT
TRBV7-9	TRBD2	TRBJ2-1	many	CASSFVRRGEQFF	TGTGCCAGCAGCTTCGTTAGGCGGGGGGAGCAGTTCTTC
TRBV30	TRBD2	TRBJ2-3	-	CAWSPFYREGQLSTDTQYF	TGTGCCTGGAGCCCTTTTTACCGGGAGGGCCAATTGAGCACAGATACGCAGTATTTT
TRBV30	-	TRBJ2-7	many	CAWRRSSYEQYF	TGTGCCTGGAGACGCAGCTCCTACGAGCAGTACTTC
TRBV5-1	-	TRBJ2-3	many	CASSPGNTDTQYF	TGTGCCAGCAGCCCCGGAAACACAGATACGCAGTATTTT
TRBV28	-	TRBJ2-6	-	CASSSGAAGANVLTF	TGTGCCAGCAGTTCAGGGGCAGCTGGGGCCAACGTCCTGACTTTC
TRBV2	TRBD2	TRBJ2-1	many	CASSLLAGPYNEQFF	TGTGCCAGCAGTCTGCTAGCGGGACCCTACAATGAGCAGTTCTTC
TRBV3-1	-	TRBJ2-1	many	CASSQDGPIHYEQFF	TGTGCCAGCAGCCAAGACGGTCCCATTCACTATGAGCAGTTCTTC
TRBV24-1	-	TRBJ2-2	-	CATSDAQDTGELFF	TGTGCCACCAGTGATGCACAGGACACCGGGGAGCTGTTTTTT
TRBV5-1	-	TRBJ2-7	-	CASSLRDASYEQYF	TGCGCCAGCAGCCTCCGGGACGCCTCCTACGAGCAGTACTTC
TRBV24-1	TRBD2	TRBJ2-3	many	CATSAIGLAGGNTDTQYF	TGTGCCACCAGTGCTATTGGCCTAGCGGGAGGAAACACAGATACGCAGTATTTT
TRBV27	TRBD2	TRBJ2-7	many	CASRQAGAWEQYF	TGTGCCAGCAGGCAAGCGGGAGCGTGGGAGCAGTACTTC
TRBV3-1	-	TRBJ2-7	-	CASSQSLLSSYEQYF	TGTGCCAGCAGCCAATCACTTCTTTCCTCCTACGAGCAGTACTTC
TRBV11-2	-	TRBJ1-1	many	CASSLVRQNTEAFF	TGTGCCAGCAGCTTGGTTCGGCAGAACACTGAAGCTTTCTTT
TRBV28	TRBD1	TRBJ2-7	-	CASSSLGQGRQYF	TGTGCCAGCAGCTCACTAGGACAGGGGCGACAGTACTTC
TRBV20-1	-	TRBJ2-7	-	CSVITAAGSYEQYF	TGCAGTGTCATCACAGCGGCAGGCTCCTACGAGCAGTACTTC
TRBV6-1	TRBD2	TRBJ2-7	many	CASRDSGRGYEQYF	TGTGCCAGCAGAGATAGCGGGAGGGGGTACGAGCAGTACTTC
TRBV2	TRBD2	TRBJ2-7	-	CASRMSSGRAAYEQYF	TGTGCCAGCAGGATGTCTAGCGGGAGGGCCGCCTACGAGCAGTACTTC
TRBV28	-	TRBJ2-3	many	CASRPDRHFSTDTQYF	TGTGCCAGCAGGCCGGACAGACATTTTAGCACAGATACGCAGTATTTT
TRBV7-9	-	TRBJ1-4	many	CASSLFREANEKLFF	TGTGCCAGCAGCTTATTCAGGGAGGCTAATGAAAAACTGTTTTTT
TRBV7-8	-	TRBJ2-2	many	CASSLVHPNTGELFF	TGTGCCAGCAGCTTAGTACACCCGAACACCGGGGAGCTGTTTTTT
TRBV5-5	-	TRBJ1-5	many	CASSKDINSNQPQHF	TGTGCCAGCAGCAAGGACATCAATAGCAATCAGCCCCAGCATTTT
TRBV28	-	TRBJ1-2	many	CASSETQRGYGYTF	TGTGCCAGCAGTGAGACACAGAGAGGCTATGGCTACACCTTC
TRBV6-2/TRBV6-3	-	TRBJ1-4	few	CASSSSATNEKLFF	TGTGCCAGCAGTTCTTCAGCAACTAATGAAAAACTGTTTTTT
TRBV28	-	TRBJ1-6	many	CASSPRNSPLHF	TGTGCCAGCAGCCCCAGGAATTCACCCCTCCACTTT
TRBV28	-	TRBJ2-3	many	CASRGSPGGTDTQYF	TGTGCCAGCAGGGGCAGCCCGGGGGGCACAGATACGCAGTATTTT
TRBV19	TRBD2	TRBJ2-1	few	CASSASSGLGSYNEQFF	TGTGCCAGTAGTGCCTCTAGCGGGCTTGGATCCTACAATGAGCAGTTCTTC
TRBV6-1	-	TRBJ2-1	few	CASSDFERHPSYNEQFF	TGTGCCAGCAGTGACTTTGAGCGACACCCCTCCTACAATGAGCAGTTCTTC
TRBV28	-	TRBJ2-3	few	CASGSEPWPMSTDTQYF	TGTGCCAGCGGTTCCGAACCCTGGCCCATGAGCACAGATACGCAGTATTTT
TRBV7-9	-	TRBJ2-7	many	CASSRYGADEQYF	TGTGCCAGCAGTCGTTATGGCGCAGACGAGCAGTACTTC
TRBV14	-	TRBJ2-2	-	CASSQGLGHRTGELFF	TGTGCCAGCAGCCAGGGTTTGGGGCATCGGACCGGGGAGCTGTTTTTT
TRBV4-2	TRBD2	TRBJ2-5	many	CASSPHLAEFQETQYF	TGTGCCAGCAGCCCTCACCTAGCGGAGTTTCAAGAGACCCAGTACTTC
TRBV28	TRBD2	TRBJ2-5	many	CASSAGTSGYLGETQYF	TGTGCCAGCAGTGCCGGGACTAGCGGGTACCTGGGAGAGACCCAGTACTTC
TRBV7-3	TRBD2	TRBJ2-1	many	CASSRRSGRGDNEQFF	TGTGCCAGCAGCCGACGTAGCGGGAGAGGGGACAATGAGCAGTTCTTC
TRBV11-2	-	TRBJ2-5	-	CASSLDRLSPGETQYF	TGTGCCAGCAGCTTAGATCGGCTATCTCCGGGGGAGACCCAGTACTTC
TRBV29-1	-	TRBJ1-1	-	CSVALDLNTEAFF	TGCAGCGTTGCTTTAGATTTGAACACTGAAGCTTTCTTT
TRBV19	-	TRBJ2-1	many	CASSTKKDTFNEQFF	TGTGCCAGTAGTACAAAAAAGGACACTTTCAATGAGCAGTTCTTC
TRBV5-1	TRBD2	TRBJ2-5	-	CASSPGRALAETQYF	TGCGCCAGCAGCCCCGGGAGGGCCCTCGCGGAGACCCAGTACTTC
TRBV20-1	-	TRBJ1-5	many	CSASVGERNQPQHF	TGCAGTGCTAGTGTAGGGGAGCGCAATCAGCCCCAGCATTTT
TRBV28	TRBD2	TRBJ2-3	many	CASRLAGGTDTQYF	TGTGCCAGCAGACTAGCGGGAGGCACAGATACGCAGTATTTT
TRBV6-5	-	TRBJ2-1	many	CASSYGRHNEQFF	TGTGCCAGCAGTTACGGGAGGCATAATGAGCAGTTCTTC
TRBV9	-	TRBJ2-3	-	CASSVSSGSTDTQYF	TGTGCCAGCAGCGTATCGAGTGGGAGCACAGATACGCAGTATTTT
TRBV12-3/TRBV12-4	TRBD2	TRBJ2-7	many	CASKPGLASYEQYF	TGTGCCAGCAAGCCGGGACTAGCCTCCTACGAGCAGTACTTC
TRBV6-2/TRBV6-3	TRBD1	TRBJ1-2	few	CASMTGTPGTGRGYTF	TGTGCCAGCATGACCGGTACACCCGGGACAGGGCGCGGCTACACCTTC
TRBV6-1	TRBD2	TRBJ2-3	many	CASSDPASGRRWGTQYF	TGTGCCAGCAGTGACCCCGCGAGCGGGAGGCGGTGGGGTACGCAGTATTTT
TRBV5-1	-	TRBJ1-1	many	CASRVRLMNTEAFF	TGCGCCAGCAGAGTCCGGCTAATGAACACTGAAGCTTTCTTT
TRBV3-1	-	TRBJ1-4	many	CASSQDLTGREKLFF	TGTGCCAGCAGCCAAGATTTAACGGGGCGTGAAAAACTGTTTTTT